One sample yielded the 10 T cell receptor beta chains listed below, sequenced in a study of T cells in Graves' hyperthyroidism and ophthalmopathy. Amplified TCR beta CDR3 regions came from RNA transcripts. With the HTBI primer set, the TCR CDR3 went through a first round of RT-PCR. TCRdb itself ran the multiplex PCR reads through MiXCR, one entry per CDR3 protein. The repertoire consists of some 580,000 distinct CDR3 sequences, with 15% to 20% occurring once and the leading ten covering 2.5% to 4%. The sample was blood. The receptor set was obtained from a woman aged 40 to 50 with Graves' ophthalmopathy.

The genes are TRBV6-5 and TRBJ2-5; TRBD2 aligns across 7 bases. CDR1 and CDR2 from the germline V gene are MNHEY and SVGAGI. Unmatched junction bases numbered 7, after V lost 1 base and J lost 5 bases. The CDR3 is made up of 15 amino acids. CDR3 amino acids: CASSYYREAGETQYF. The CDR3 DNA reads as TGTGCCAGCAGTTACTATCGGGAAGCGGGGGAGACCCAGTACTTC.

This clonotype was counted only a few times. V and J are TRBV7-9 and TRBJ1-3; TRBD1 might be the D (5 bases). The CDR3 is 17 residues long. Germline assignment: CDR1 SEHNR and CDR2 FQNEAQ (reference sequence). Trimming removed 4 bases at V and 0 bases at J, with 16 bases between. This CDR3 is CASSWLGAGSSGNTIYF. In nucleotides, the CDR3 is TGTGCCAGCAGCTGGTTAGGGGCCGGATCCTCTGGAAACACCATATATTTT.

There are a few counts of this clonotype. The chain uses TRBV19 and TRBJ1-5; D uncertain. This CDR3 region has 15 residues. Between the trimmed V and J ends, which lost 2 bases and 1 base, there was a span of 9 bases. The V gene's germline CDR1 is LNHDA and CDR2 SQIVND (reference sequence). CDR3 nucleotides: TGTGCCAGTAGTATAATGCTTCTGAGCAATCAGCCCCAGCATTTT. Translated: CASSIMLLSNQPQHF.

This clonotype was observed at least ten times. CDR3 region: CASWFSQEPNTEAFF. The CDR3 nucleotides are TGTGCCAGCTGGTTTTCGCAGGAGCCGAACACTGAAGCTTTCTTT. The chain employs TRBV7-9 and TRBJ1-1; no definite D call. This CDR3 is 15 amino acids long. Germline V gene lookup returns CDR1 SEHNR and CDR2 FQNEAQ (reference sequence). Deletions cut 8 bases from V and 1 base from J, with 17 bases between.

The chain couples TRBV7-9 to TRBJ2-1, with 8 bases identical to TRBD2. The CDR3 runs to 18 residues. Losses at the gene ends were 2 bases for V and 4 bases for J; bases not matched to a gene: 13. Germline V lookup: CDR1 SEHNR, CDR2 FQNEAQ (reference sequence). The CDR3 DNA reads as TGTGCCAGCAGCTTAAGGGGAGAATGGCGGGGGGCATACAATGAGCAGTTCTTC. This encodes CASSLRGEWRGAYNEQFF.

The chain joins TRBV20-1 to TRBJ2-2; D might be TRBD1 (5 bases). The CDR3 has 12 amino acids. CDR1 and CDR2 (germline): DFQATT, SNEGSKA (reference sequence). Trimming removed 7 bases at V and 5 bases at J, with 11 bases between. The CDR3 DNA reads TGCAGTGTGGCAGGGCTAACCGGGGAGCTGTTTTTT. This gives the protein CSVAGLTGELFF.

As DNA, the CDR3 is TGTGCCAGCAGCCCCCAAAATTACGAGCAGTACTTC. Translation: CASSPQNYEQYF. The V and J genes are TRBV6-1 and TRBJ2-7; no clear D gene. V dropped 6 bases and J dropped 4 bases, with 10 bases sitting between them. This CDR3 comprises 12 residues. CDR1 is MNHNS, CDR2 SASEGT, per germline.

The gene calls are TRBV19 and TRBJ1-2, with D possibly TRBD1 on 6 matching bases. This CDR3 contains 19 residues. The germline V and J ends were trimmed by 3 bases and 6 bases, with 29 bases remaining between them. Germline CDR1 LNHDA, CDR2 SQIVND (reference sequence). DNA for the CDR3: TGTGCCAGTAGTATCGGACAGAGAAGAGGCCAGGGGTCCTTGCATGGCTACACCTTC. Protein sequence: CASSIGQRRGQGSLHGYTF. Filled out from reference TRBV19 and TRBJ1-2, the complete variable domain reads DGGITQSPKYLFRKEGQNVTLSCEQNLNHDAMYWYRQDPGQGLRLIYYSQIVNDFQKGDIAEGYSVSREKKESFPLTVTSAQKNPTAFYLCASSIGQRRGQGSLHGYTFGSGTRLTVV.

This sequence joins TRBV24-1 and TRBJ2-1, with a weak D call TRBD2 (6 bases). The V end was cut by 3 bases, the J end by 6 bases, with 14 bases between. Germline assignment: CDR1 KGHDR and CDR2 SFDVKD. CDR3 length: 15 residues. CDR3 coding DNA: TGTGCCACCAGTGATGAGCCGGGAGAACCCAATGAGCAGTTCTTC. Translating it yields CATSDEPGEPNEQFF.

The table lists this clonotype with many counts. This chain links TRBV20-1 with TRBJ2-3; TRBD2 matches at 9 bases. Germline loops: CDR1 DFQATT, CDR2 SNEGSKA (reference sequence). The J segment lost 1 base and the V segment lost 6 bases, leaving 11 bases of the junction unmatched. The length of the CDR3 is 16 residues. The CDR3 loop reads CSAASPKRGGTDTQYF. DNA of the CDR3: TGCAGTGCGGCAAGTCCTAAGCGGGGGGGCACAGATACGCAGTATTTT.